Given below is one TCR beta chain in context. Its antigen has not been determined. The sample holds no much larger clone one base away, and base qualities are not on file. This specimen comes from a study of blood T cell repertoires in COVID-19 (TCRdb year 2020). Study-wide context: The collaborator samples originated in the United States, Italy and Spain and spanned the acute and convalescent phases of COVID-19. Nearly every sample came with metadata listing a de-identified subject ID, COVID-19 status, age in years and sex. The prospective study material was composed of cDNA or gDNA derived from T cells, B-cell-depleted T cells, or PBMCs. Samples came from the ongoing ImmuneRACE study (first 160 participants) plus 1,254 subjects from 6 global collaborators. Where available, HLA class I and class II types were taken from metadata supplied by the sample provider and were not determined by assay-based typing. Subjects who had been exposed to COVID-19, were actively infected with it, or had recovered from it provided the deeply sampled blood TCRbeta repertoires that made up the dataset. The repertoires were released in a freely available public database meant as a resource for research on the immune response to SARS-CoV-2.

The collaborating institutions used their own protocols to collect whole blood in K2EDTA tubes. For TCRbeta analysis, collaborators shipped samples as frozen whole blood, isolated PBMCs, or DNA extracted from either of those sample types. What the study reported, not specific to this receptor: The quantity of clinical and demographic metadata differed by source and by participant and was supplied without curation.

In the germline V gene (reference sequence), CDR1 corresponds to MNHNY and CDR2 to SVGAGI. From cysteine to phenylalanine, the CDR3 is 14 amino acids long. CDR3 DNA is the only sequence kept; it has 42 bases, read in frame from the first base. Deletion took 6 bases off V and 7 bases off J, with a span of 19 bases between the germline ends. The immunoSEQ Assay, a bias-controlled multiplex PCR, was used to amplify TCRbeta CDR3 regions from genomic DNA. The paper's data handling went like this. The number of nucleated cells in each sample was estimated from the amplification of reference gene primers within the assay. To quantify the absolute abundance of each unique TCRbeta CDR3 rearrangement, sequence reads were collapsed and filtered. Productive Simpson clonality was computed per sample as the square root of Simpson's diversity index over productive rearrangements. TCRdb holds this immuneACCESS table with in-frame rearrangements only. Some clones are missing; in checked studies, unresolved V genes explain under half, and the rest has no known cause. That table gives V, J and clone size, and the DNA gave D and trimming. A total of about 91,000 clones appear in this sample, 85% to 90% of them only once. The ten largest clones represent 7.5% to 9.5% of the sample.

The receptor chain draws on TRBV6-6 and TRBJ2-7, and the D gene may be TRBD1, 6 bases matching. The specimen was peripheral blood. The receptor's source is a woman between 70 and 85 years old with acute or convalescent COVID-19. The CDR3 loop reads CASRPNQGLEEQYF. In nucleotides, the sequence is TGTGCCAGCAGGCCAAATCAGGGGTTGGAAGAGCAGTACTTC.